This T cell receptor beta chain was observed in a study of blood T cell repertoires in COVID-19. Grouping used clinical history reported by participants in a survey and questionnaire. Trimming left V 3 bases short and J 1 base short, with 8 bases between. CDR3 length equals 13 residues. From germline, CDR1 is SGHRS and CDR2 YFSETQ. Sequencing was performed with immunoSEQ multiplex PCR; in TCRdb, only in-frame clones are kept and a portion is missing. Here the sample spans about 230,000 clones, around nine tenths being singletons. The receptor was derived from a man aged 25-40 years who had recovered from COVID-19. Sequenced sample: PBMCs or T cells enriched from blood (not recorded which). The genes are TRBV5-1 and TRBJ2-7, with D possibly TRBD1 on 6 matching bases. DNA of the CDR3: TGCGCCAGCAGCTGGGACATTTCCTACGAGCAGTACTTC. Encoded protein: CASSWDISYEQYF. Full variable domain (rest looked up from reference TRBV5-1 and TRBJ2-7): KAGVTQTPRYLIKTRGQQVTLSCSPISGHRSVSWYQQTPGQGLQFLFEYFSETQRNKGNFPGRFSGRQFSNSRSEMNVSTLELGDSALYLCASSWDISYEQYFGPGTRLTVT.